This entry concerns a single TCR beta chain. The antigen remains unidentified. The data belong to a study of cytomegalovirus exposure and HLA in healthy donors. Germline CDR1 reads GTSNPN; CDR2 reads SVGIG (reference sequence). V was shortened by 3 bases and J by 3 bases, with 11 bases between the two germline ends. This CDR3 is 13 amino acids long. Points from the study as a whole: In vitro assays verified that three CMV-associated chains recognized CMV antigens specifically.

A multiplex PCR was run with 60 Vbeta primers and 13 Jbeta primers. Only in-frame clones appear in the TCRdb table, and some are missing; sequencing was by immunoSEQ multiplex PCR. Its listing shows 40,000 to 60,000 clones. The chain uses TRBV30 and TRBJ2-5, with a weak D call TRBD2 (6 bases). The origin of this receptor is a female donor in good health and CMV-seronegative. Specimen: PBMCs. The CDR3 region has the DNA TGTGCCTGGAGGGGAGGCAGGGAAGAGACCCAGTACTTC. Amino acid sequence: CAWRGGREETQYF.